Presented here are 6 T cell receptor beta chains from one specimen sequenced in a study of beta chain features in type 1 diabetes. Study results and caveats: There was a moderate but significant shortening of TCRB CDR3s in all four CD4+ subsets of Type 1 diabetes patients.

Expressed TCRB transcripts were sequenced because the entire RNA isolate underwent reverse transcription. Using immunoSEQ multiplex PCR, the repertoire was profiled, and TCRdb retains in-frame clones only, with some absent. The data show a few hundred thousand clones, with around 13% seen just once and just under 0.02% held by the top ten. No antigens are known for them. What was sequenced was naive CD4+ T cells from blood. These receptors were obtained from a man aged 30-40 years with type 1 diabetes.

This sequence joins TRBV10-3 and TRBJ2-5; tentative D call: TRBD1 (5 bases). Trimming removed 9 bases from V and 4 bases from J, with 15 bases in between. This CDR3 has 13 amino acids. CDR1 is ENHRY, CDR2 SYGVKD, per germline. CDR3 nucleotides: TGTGCCATTTCCGGGCCCCAGGGAGAGACCCAGTACTTC. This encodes CAISGPQGETQYF.

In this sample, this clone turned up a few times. CDR3 residues: CASSPQGSHYGYTF. CDR3 nucleotides: TGTGCCAGCAGTCCACAGGGTTCACACTATGGCTACACCTTC. This sequence joins TRBV2 and TRBJ1-2; TRBD1 is a possible D gene (6 bases). This CDR3 has 14 residues. Trimming took off 5 bases at V and 3 bases at J, with 13 bases between the two ends. Per the germline V gene, CDR1 is SNHLY and CDR2 is FYNNEI.

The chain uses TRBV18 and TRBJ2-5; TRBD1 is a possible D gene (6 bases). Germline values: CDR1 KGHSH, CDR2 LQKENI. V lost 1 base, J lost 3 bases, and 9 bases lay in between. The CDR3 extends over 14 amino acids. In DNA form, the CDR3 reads TGTGCCAGCTCACCACTCCCAGGGGAAGAGACCCAGTACTTC. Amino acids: CASSPLPGEETQYF.

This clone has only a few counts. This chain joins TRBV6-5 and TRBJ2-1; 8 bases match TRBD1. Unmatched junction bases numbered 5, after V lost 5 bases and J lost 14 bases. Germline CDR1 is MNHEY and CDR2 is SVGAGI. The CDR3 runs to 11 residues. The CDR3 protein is CASSLLDREFF. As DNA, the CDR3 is TGTGCCAGCAGTCTCTTGGACAGGGAGTTCTTC.

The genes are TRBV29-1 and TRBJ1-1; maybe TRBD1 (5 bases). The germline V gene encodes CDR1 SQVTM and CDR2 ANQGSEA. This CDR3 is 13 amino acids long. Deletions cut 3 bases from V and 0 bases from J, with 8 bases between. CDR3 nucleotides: TGCAGCGTTGAGTGGACAATGAACACTGAAGCTTTCTTT. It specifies CSVEWTMNTEAFF.

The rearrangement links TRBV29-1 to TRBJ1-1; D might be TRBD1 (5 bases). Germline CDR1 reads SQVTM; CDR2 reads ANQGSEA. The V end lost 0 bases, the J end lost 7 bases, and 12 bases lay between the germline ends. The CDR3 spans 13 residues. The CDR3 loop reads CSVEDRQGGEAFF. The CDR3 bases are TGCAGCGTTGAAGATAGGCAGGGTGGTGAAGCTTTCTTT.